This T cell receptor (beta chain) emerged from a study of blood T cell repertoires in COVID-19. This table comes from immunoSEQ multiplex PCR, and its TCRdb copy is limited to in-frame clones, with some not included. The sample has 80,000 to 85,000 clones, approximately 80% seen once. This CDR3 is built from 11 residues. The germline CDR1 and CDR2 sequences are DFQATT and SNEGSKA (reference sequence). V was clipped by 4 bases and J by 6 bases; unmatched bases: 2. The sequence was collected from a human donor in a cohort sampled during active COVID-19. J is TRBJ1-2 and V is TRBV20-1; 7 bases align to TRBD1. The sample comprised peripheral blood. The CDR3 nucleotides read TGCAGTGCTAAGACAGGGCATGGCTACACCTTC. This translates into CSAKTGHGYTF.